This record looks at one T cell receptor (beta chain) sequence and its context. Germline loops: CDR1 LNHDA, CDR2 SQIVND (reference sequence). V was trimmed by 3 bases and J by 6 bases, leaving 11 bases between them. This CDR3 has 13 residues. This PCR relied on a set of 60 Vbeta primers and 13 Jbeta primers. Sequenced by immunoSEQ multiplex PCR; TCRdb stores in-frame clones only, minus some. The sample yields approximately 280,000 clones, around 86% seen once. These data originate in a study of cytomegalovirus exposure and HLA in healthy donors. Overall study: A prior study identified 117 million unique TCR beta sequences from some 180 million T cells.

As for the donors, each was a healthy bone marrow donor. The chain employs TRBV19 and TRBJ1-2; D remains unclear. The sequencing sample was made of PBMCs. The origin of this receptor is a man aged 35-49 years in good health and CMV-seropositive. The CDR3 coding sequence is TGTGCCAGTAGTATTTGGGGAGGTGATGGCTACACCTTC. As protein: CASSIWGGDGYTF. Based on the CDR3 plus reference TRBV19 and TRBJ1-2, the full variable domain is DGGITQSPKYLFRKEGQNVTLSCEQNLNHDAMYWYRQDPGQGLRLIYYSQIVNDFQKGDIAEGYSVSREKKESFPLTVTSAQKNPTAFYLCASSIWGGDGYTFGSGTRLTVV.